This TCR beta chain stems from a study of T-cell reconstitution after alpha-beta-depleted transplantation in children. Study-wide results and caveats: One year after transplant, T-cell counts and diversity came mostly from newly produced T cells. Recipient T cells and thymic progenitors that survived were the source of the high TCRbeta diversity seen at day 60 in some patients.

It was with unique molecular identifiers that the TCRbeta library was prepared. From the PCR reads, TCRdb called clonotypes with MiXCR, one entry per CDR3 protein. The data hold about 280,000 distinct CDR3 sequences, with roughly 11% observed a single time. V gave up 6 bases and J gave up 0 bases, with 9 bases separating them. CDR1 and CDR2 from the germline V gene are SQVTM and ANQGSEA. There are 13 residues in the CDR3. This clonotype showed up many times. The antigen is undetermined. V and J are TRBV29-1 and TRBJ1-3; D not resolved. The input for sequencing was peripheral blood, taken 180 days after TCRalphabeta/CD19-depleted stem cell transplant. This sequence originates from a male patient between 2 and 15 years old who had a stem cell transplant for chronic granulomatous disease, so the T cells may come from the graft donor. Here the CDR3 reads CSVREVSGNTIYF. CDR3 nucleotide sequence: TGCAGCGTCCGCGAGGTCTCTGGAAACACCATATATTTT.